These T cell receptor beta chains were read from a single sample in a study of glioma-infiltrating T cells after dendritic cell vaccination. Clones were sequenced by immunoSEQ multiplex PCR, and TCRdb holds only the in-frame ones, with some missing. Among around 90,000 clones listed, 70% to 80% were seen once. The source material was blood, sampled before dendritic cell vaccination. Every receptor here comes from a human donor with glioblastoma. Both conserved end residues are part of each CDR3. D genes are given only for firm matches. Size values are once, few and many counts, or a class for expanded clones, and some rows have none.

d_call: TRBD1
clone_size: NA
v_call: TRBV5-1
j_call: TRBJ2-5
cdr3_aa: CASRVGQQETQYF
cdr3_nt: TGCGCCAGCAGGGTGGGACAGCAAGAGACCCAGTACTTC

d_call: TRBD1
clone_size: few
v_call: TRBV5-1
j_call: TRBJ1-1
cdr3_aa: CASTHRGDTEAFF
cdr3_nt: TGCGCCAGCACTCACAGGGGGGACACTGAAGCTTTCTTT

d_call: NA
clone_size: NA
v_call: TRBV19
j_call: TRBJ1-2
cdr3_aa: CASSAVPNYGYTF
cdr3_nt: TGTGCCAGTAGTGCGGTCCCTAACTATGGCTACACCTTC

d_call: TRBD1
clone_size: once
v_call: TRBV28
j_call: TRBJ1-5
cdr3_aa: CASSLAGQGIYSNQPQHF
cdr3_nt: TGTGCCAGCAGTTTAGCCGGACAGGGAATTTATAGCAATCAGCCCCAGCATTTT

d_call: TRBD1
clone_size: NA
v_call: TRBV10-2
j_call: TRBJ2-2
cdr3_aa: CASRAPGQGGSGELFF
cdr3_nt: TGCGCCAGCAGGGCGCCGGGACAGGGGGGCAGCGGGGAGCTGTTTTTT

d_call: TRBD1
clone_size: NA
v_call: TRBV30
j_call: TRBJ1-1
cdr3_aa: CAWSVGQAMNTEAFF
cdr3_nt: TGTGCCTGGAGTGTAGGACAGGCGATGAACACTGAAGCTTTCTTT

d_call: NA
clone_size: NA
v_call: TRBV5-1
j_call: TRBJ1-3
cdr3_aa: CASSSGPPGPGNTIYF
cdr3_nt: TGCGCCAGCAGCTCAGGGCCCCCTGGCCCTGGAAACACCATATATTTT

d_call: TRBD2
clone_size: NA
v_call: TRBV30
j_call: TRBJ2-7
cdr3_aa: CAWSAGLAGYEQYF
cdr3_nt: TGTGCCTGGAGTGCGGGACTAGCGGGATACGAGCAGTACTTC

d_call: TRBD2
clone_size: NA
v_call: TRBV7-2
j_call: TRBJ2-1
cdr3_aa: CASSSRTSAYNEQFF
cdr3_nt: TGTGCCAGCAGCTCAAGGACTAGCGCCTACAATGAGCAGTTCTTC

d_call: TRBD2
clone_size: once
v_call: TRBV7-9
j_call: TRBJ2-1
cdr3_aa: CASSPSSGGAVNEQFF
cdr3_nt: TGTGCCAGCAGCCCGTCTAGCGGGGGGGCCGTAAATGAGCAGTTCTTC

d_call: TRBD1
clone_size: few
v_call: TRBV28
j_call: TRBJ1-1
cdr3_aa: CASSFGATGLVTEAFF
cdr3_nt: TGTGCCAGCAGTTTTGGGGCGACAGGGTTGGTCACTGAAGCTTTCTTT

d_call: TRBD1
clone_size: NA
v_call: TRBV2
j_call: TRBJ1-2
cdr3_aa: CATGDSHVYGYTF
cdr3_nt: TGTGCCACGGGGGACAGCCACGTCTATGGCTACACCTTC

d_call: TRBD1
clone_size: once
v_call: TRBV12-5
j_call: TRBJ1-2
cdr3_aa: CASGPGQGPYGYTF
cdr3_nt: TGTGCTAGTGGCCCCGGACAGGGCCCCTATGGCTACACCTTC

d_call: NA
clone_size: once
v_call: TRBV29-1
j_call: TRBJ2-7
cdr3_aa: CSVAAGTAYEQYF
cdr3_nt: TGCAGCGTTGCCGCAGGGACTGCCTACGAGCAGTACTTC

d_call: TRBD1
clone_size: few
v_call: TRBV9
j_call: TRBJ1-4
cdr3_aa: CASSAGDRGNEKLFF
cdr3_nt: TGTGCCAGCAGCGCCGGAGACAGGGGGAATGAAAAACTGTTTTTT

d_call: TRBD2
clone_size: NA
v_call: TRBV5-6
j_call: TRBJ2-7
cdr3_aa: CASSLAGLVSYEQYF
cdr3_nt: TGTGCCAGCAGCTTGGCGGGACTAGTGAGCTACGAGCAGTACTTC

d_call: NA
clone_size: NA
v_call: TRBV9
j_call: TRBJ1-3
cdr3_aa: CASSVGAETYFSGNTIYF
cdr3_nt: TGTGCCAGCAGCGTAGGGGCCGAAACCTATTTCTCTGGAAACACCATATATTTT

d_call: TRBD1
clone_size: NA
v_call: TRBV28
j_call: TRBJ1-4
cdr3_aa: CASSFGDRNEKLFF
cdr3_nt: TGTGCCAGCAGTTTTGGGGACAGAAATGAAAAACTGTTTTTT

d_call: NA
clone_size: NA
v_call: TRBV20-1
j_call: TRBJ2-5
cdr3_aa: CSARAQETQYF
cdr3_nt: TGCAGTGCTAGGGCCCAAGAGACCCAGTACTTC

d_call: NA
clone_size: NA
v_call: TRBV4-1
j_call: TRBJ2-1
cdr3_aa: CASSQVKDAGAYNEQFF
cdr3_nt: TGCGCCAGCAGCCAAGTTAAGGATGCAGGGGCTTACAATGAGCAGTTCTTC

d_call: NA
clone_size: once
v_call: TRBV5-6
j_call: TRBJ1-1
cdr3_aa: CASSLGGVNTEAFF
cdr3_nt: TGTGCCAGCAGCTTGGGGGGCGTGAACACTGAAGCTTTCTTT

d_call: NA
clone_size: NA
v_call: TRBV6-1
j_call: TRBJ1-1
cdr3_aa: CASSAGWNTEAFF
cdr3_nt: TGTGCCAGCAGTGCAGGGTGGAACACTGAAGCTTTCTTT

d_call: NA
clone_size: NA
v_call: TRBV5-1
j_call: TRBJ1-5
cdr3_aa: CASSFGGDGNQPQHF
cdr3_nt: TGCGCCAGCAGCTTTGGGGGGGATGGCAATCAGCCCCAGCATTTT

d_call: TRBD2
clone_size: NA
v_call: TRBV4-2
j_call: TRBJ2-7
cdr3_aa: CASSLSGGGLAGMTYEQYF
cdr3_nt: TGTGCCAGCAGCCTCTCAGGAGGGGGACTAGCGGGTATGACCTACGAGCAGTACTTC

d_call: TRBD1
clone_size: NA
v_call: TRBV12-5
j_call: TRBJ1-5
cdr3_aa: CASGETGTAESYSNQPQHF
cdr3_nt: TGTGCTAGTGGTGAAACCGGGACAGCTGAATCGTATAGCAATCAGCCCCAGCATTTT

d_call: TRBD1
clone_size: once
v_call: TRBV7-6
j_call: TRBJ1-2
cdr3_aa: CASSLYLGGDGYTF
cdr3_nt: TGTGCCAGCAGCTTATACTTAGGGGGCGATGGCTACACCTTC

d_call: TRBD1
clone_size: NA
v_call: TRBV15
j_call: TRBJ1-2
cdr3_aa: CATSRDIRTGHGYTF
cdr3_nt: TGTGCCACCAGCAGAGATATAAGGACAGGGCACGGCTACACCTTC

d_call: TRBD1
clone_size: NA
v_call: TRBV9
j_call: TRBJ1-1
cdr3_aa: CASSPQTGGANTEAFF
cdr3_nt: TGTGCCAGCAGCCCCCAGACAGGGGGAGCGAACACTGAAGCTTTCTTT

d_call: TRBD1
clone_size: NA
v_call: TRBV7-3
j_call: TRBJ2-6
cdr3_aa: CASSSDRGALSGANVLTF
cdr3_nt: TGTGCCAGCAGCTCCGACAGGGGAGCTCTCTCTGGGGCCAACGTCCTGACTTTC

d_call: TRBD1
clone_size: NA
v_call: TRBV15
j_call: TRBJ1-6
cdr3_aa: CATSRATGDPLHF
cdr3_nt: TGTGCCACCAGCAGAGCGACAGGGGACCCCCTCCACTTT